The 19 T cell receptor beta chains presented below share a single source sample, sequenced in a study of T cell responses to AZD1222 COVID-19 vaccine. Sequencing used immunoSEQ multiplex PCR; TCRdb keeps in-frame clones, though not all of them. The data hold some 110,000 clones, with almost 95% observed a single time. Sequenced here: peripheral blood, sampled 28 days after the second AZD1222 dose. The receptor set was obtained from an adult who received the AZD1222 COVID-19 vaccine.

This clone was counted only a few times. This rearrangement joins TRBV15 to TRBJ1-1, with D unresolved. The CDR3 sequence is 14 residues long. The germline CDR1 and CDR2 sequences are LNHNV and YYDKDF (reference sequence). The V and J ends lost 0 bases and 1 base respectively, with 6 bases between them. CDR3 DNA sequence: TGTGCCACCAGCAGAGAAAGCGAGAACACTGAAGCTTTCTTT. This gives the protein CATSRESENTEAFF. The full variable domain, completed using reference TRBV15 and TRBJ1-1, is DAMVIQNPRYQVTQFGKPVTLSCSQTLNHNVMYWYQQKSSQAPKLLFHYYDKDFNNEADTPDNFQSRRPNTSFCFLDIRSPGLGDTAMYLCATSRESENTEAFFGQGTRLTVV.

The CDR3 DNA sequence: TGTGCCAGCTCACCAATGGTTAGGGACAGTGAAAAACTGTTTTTT. Its protein product is CASSPMVRDSEKLFF. The chain has TRBV18 and TRBJ1-4; 7 positions agree with TRBD1. CDR1 is KGHSH and CDR2 is LQKENI in the germline V gene. J gave up 7 bases and V 2 bases, and 7 bases lay outside the gene matches. This CDR3 region has 15 residues.

The CDR3 DNA is TGTGCCAGCAGTTTCCCGGACAGACCTAATGAAAAACTGTTTTTT. Protein product: CASSFPDRPNEKLFF. The chain uses TRBV28 and TRBJ1-4; a possible D gene is TRBD1 (6 bases). This CDR3 comprises 15 residues. Between the trimmed V and J ends, which lost 3 bases and 3 bases, there was a span of 11 bases. Germline CDR1 and CDR2: MDHEN and SYDVKM.

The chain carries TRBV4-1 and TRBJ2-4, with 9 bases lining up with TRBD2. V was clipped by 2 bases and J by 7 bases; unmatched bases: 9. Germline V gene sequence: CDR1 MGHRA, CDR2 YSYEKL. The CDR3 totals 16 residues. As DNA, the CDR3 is TGCGCCAGCAGCCAACCCCGCGGGAGGGCCCCGAACATTCAGTACTTC. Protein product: CASSQPRGRAPNIQYF.

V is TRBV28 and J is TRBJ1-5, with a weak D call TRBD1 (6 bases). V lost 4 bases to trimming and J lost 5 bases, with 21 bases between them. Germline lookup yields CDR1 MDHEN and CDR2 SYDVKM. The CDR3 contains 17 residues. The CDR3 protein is CASSSGAEGTSYQPQHF. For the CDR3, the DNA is TGTGCCAGCAGTTCAGGCGCGGAGGGGACATCCTATCAGCCCCAGCATTTT.

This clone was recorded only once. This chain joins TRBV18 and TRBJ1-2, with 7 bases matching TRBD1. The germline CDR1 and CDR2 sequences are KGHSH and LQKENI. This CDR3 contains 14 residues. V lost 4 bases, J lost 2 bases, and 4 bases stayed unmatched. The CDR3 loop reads CASSQDRLNYGYTF. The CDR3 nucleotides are TGTGCCAGCTCACAGGACAGGTTGAACTATGGCTACACCTTC.

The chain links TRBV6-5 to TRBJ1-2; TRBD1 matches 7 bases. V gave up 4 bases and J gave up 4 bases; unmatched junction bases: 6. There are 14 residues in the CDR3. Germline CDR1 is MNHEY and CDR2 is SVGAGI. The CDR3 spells CASSLYRGGYGYTF. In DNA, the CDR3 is TGTGCCAGCAGTTTGTACAGGGGAGGCTATGGCTACACCTTC.

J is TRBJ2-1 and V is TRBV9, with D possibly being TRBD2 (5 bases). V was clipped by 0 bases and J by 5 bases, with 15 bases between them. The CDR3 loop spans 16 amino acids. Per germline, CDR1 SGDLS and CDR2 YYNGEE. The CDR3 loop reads CASSVVPGGENNEQFF. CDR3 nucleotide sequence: TGTGCCAGCAGCGTAGTGCCGGGTGGGGAGAACAATGAGCAGTTCTTC.

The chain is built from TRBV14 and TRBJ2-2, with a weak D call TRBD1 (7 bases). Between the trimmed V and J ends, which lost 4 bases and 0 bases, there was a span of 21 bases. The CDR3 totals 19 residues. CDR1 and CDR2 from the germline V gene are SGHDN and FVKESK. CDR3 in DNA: TGTGCCAGCAGCCCACTCCCCGGCAGGGGGGTTTCGAACACCGGGGAGCTGTTTTTT. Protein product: CASSPLPGRGVSNTGELFF.

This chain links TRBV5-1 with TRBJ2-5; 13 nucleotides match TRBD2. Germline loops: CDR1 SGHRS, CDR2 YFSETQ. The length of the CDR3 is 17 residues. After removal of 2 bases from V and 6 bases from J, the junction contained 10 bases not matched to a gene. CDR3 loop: CASSLGLAGAGLKTQYF. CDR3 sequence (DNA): TGCGCCAGCAGCTTAGGACTAGCGGGAGCTGGTTTAAAGACCCAGTACTTC. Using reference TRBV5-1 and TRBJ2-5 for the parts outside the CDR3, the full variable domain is KAGVTQTPRYLIKTRGQQVTLSCSPISGHRSVSWYQQTPGQGLQFLFEYFSETQRNKGNFPGRFSGRQFSNSRSEMNVSTLELGDSALYLCASSLGLAGAGLKTQYFGPGTRLLVL.

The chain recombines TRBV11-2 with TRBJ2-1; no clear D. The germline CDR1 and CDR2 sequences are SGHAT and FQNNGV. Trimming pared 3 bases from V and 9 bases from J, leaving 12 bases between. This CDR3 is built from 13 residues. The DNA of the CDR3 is TGTGCCAGCAGCTTCGGTTCCGGCGGTGAGCAGTTCTTC. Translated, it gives CASSFGSGGEQFF.

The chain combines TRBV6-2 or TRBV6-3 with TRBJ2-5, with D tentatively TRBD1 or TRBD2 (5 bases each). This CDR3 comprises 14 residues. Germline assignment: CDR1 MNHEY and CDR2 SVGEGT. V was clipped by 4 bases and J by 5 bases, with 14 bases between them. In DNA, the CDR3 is TGTGCCAGCAGTTCACCCCGGGACCCCGAGACCCAGTACTTC. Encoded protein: CASSSPRDPETQYF.

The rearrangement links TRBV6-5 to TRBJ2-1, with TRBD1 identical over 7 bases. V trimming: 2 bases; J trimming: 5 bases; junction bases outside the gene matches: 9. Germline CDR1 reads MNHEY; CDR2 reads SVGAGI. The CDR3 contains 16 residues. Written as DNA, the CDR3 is TGTGCCAGCAGTTACCAGACAGGGCACGGGGACAATGAGCAGTTCTTC. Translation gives CASSYQTGHGDNEQFF.

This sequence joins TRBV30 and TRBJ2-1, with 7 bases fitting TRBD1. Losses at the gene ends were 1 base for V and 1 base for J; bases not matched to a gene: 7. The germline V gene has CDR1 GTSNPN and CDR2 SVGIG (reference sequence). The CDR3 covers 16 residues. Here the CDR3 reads CAWSDPTGYSYNEQFF. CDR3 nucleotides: TGTGCCTGGAGTGACCCGACAGGGTATTCCTACAATGAGCAGTTCTTC.

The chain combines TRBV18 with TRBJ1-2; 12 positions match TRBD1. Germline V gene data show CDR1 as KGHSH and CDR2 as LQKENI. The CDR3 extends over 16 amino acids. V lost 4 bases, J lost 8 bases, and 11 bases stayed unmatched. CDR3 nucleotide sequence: TGTGCCAGCTCACAGGCCCGGGACAGGGGGCCTCGGGGCTACACCTTC. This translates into CASSQARDRGPRGYTF.

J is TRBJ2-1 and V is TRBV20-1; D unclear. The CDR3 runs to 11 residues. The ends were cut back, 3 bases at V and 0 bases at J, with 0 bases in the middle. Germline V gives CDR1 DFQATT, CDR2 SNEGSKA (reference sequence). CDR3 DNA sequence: TGCAGTGCTAGCTCCTACAATGAGCAGTTCTTC. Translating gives CSASSYNEQFF.

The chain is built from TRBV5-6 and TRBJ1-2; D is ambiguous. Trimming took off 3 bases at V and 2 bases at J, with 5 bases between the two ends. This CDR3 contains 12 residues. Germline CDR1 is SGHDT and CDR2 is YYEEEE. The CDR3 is CASSSRNYGYTF. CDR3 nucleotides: TGTGCCAGCAGCTCGAGAAACTATGGCTACACCTTC.

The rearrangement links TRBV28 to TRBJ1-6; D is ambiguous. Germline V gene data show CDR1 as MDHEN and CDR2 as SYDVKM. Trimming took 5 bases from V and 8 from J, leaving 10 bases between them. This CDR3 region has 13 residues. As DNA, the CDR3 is TGTGCCAGCAGTCTTTCGTTTGATTCACCCCTCCACTTT. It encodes CASSLSFDSPLHF.

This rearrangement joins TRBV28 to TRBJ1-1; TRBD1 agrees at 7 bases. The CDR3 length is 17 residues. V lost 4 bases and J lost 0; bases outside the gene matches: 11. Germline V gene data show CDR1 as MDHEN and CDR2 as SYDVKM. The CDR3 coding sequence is TGTGCCAGCAGTTCTCTGGGGGACAGCTTTATGAACACTGAAGCTTTCTTT. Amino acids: CASSSLGDSFMNTEAFF.